The next 26 T cell receptor beta chains were all read from a single sample in a study of T cell changes during pregnancy in multiple sclerosis. Assay used: immunoSEQ multiplex PCR; TCRdb lists only in-frame clones, some missing. The data contain approximately 130,000 clones, around 95% of them singletons. The specimen comprised peripheral blood, sampled after pregnancy. The receptors here all came from a female donor with multiple sclerosis, enrolled in a pregnancy study.

This sequence joins TRBV29-1 and TRBJ1-2; D is possibly TRBD1 (6 bases). Germline-derived CDR1 and CDR2 are SQVTM and ANQGSEA. The CDR3 loop spans 13 amino acids. Deletions cut 7 bases from V and 0 bases from J, with 12 bases between. CDR3 nucleotide sequence: TGCAGCGCCGGAGGACAGACTAACTATGGCTACACCTTC. Its translation: CSAGGQTNYGYTF.

The chain has TRBV5-4 and TRBJ2-3; 14 nucleotides agree with TRBD2. Germline V lookup: CDR1 SGHNT, CDR2 YYREEE (reference sequence). This CDR3 has 18 amino acids. The V and J ends lost 4 bases and 4 bases, in that order; junction bases with no gene match: 11. CDR3 bases: TGTGCCAGCAGCCGACGCGCCCTGACTAGCGGGAGGGCAGATACGCAGTATTTT. Residues: CASSRRALTSGRADTQYF. Filled out from reference TRBV5-4 and TRBJ2-3, the complete variable domain reads ETGVTQSPTHLIKTRGQQVTLRCSSQSGHNTVSWYQQALGQGPQFIFQYYREEENGRGNFPPRFSGLQFPNYSSELNVNALELDDSALYLCASSRRALTSGRADTQYFGPGTRLTVL.

The chain combines TRBV11-2 with TRBJ1-4; no definite D call. Germline V gives CDR1 SGHAT, CDR2 FQNNGV. This CDR3 contains 14 residues. V lost 1 base to trimming and J lost 5 bases, with 8 bases between them. CDR3 residues: CASSLVGGNEKLFF. In DNA form, the CDR3 reads TGTGCCAGCAGCTTAGTTGGCGGAAATGAAAAACTGTTTTTT.

J is TRBJ2-3 and V is TRBV11-3; 10 nucleotides match TRBD2. This CDR3 has 15 amino acids. V trimming: 5 bases; J trimming: 1 base; junction bases outside the gene matches: 3. Germline CDR1 SGHNT, CDR2 YENEEA. The CDR3 loop reads CASSAGTSGTDTQYF. CDR3 nucleotides: TGTGCCAGCAGCGCCGGGACTAGCGGCACAGATACGCAGTATTTT.

This clone has a single count. V usage is TRBV9 and J usage is TRBJ2-1; TRBD2 is a possible D gene (6 bases). V was shortened by 5 bases and J by 2 bases, with 17 bases between the two germline ends. The CDR3 runs to 16 residues. The germline gives CDR1 SGDLS, CDR2 YYNGEE. This CDR3 is CASSARLSGPYNEQFF. CDR3 in DNA: TGTGCCAGCAGTGCGAGGTTAAGCGGGCCCTACAATGAGCAGTTCTTC. Full variable domain (outside the CDR3, taken from reference TRBV9 and TRBJ2-1): DSGVTQTPKHLITATGQRVTLRCSPRSGDLSVYWYQQSLDQGLQFLIQYYNGEERAKGNILERFSAQQFPDLHSELNLSSLELGDSALYFCASSARLSGPYNEQFFGPGTRLTVL.

The chain uses TRBV5-6 and TRBJ1-3, with D maybe TRBD1 (5 bases). The CDR3 totals 15 residues. Per germline, CDR1 SGHDT and CDR2 YYEEEE. Trimming stripped 2 bases from V and 2 bases from J, with 11 bases between. This chain's CDR3 is CASSFTRQTGNTIYF. Here the CDR3 DNA reads TGTGCCAGCAGCTTTACAAGACAGACTGGAAACACCATATATTTT. The full variable domain, in which reference TRBV5-6 and TRBJ1-3 provide the parts outside the CDR3, is DAGVTQSPTHLIKTRGQQVTLRCSPKSGHDTVSWYQQALGQGPQFIFQYYEEEERQRGNFPDRFSGHQFPNYSSELNVNALLLGDSALYLCASSFTRQTGNTIYFGEGSWLTVV.

This chain connects TRBV27 to TRBJ2-7; D perhaps matches TRBD1 (5 bases). Germline values: CDR1 MNHEY, CDR2 SMNVEV (reference sequence). V was cut by 5 bases and J by 3 bases, with 20 bases left in between. The CDR3 sequence is 16 residues long. In nucleotides, the CDR3 is TGTGCCAGCAGTAAGATGCAGGGTTCCCCCTACTACGAGCAGTACTTC. This codes for CASSKMQGSPYYEQYF.

Here the CDR3 DNA reads TGTGCCAGCAGCTTAGTGGGGGCCGCGCGGGTGTCGGCCAAAAACATTCAGTACTTC. Protein sequence: CASSLVGAARVSAKNIQYF. The rearrangement links TRBV7-8 to TRBJ2-4; D may be TRBD1 (6 bases). The CDR3 runs to 19 residues. The V end was cut by 1 base, the J end by 1 base, with 20 bases between. Germline V lookup: CDR1 SGHVS, CDR2 FQNEAQ.

The chain links TRBV4-1 to TRBJ1-6; maybe TRBD1 (6 bases). Germline CDR1 is MGHRA and CDR2 is YSYEKL. This CDR3 has 14 residues. V was shortened by 0 bases and J by 12 bases, with 12 bases between the two germline ends. CDR3: CASSQDHRVEPLHF. CDR3 nucleotides: TGCGCCAGCAGCCAAGATCACAGGGTGGAACCCCTCCACTTT.

The V gene is TRBV29-1, the J gene TRBJ2-1; 11 nucleotides match TRBD2. Germline loops: CDR1 SQVTM, CDR2 ANQGSEA. This CDR3 contains 14 residues. The V and J ends lost 2 bases and 9 bases, in that order; junction bases with no gene match: 6. DNA for the CDR3: TGCAGCGTTGAATTGACTAGCGGGATAATTGAGCAGTTCTTC. Encoded protein: CSVELTSGIIEQFF.

This clone was seen once. The J gene is TRBJ2-4, the V gene TRBV11-2, with TRBD2 matching 14 bases. This CDR3 is built from 17 residues. Unmatched junction bases numbered 7, after V lost 5 bases and J lost 4 bases. Germline CDR1 is SGHAT and CDR2 is FQNNGV. The CDR3 region has the DNA TGTGCCAGCAGCCCGGGACTAGCGGGAGCGTGGAAAAACATTCAGTACTTC. Amino acids: CASSPGLAGAWKNIQYF.

The chain couples TRBV7-8 to TRBJ1-3, with D possibly being TRBD1 (5 bases). The germline V gene encodes CDR1 SGHVS and CDR2 FQNEAQ. Deletions cut 3 bases from V and 4 bases from J, with 7 bases between. The CDR3 covers 13 residues. CDR3 in amino acids: CASSFNRGNTIYF. The CDR3 DNA sequence: TGTGCCAGCAGCTTCAACAGGGGAAACACCATATATTTT.

This clone was observed a single time. This chain connects TRBV5-6 to TRBJ2-7, with D hard to call. From germline, CDR1 is SGHDT and CDR2 YYEEEE. The CDR3 spans 14 residues. Trimming shortened V by 0 bases and J by 2 bases, and 9 bases separated the two germline ends. The CDR3 sequence: CASSLVGTTYEQYF. The CDR3 DNA is TGTGCCAGCAGCTTGGTTGGCACCACCTACGAGCAGTACTTC.

The CDR3 bases are TGCGCCAGCAGCCAAGAACAGGCCTACGAGCAGTACTTC. It yields the protein CASSQEQAYEQYF. V is TRBV4-3 and J is TRBJ2-7; TRBD1 might be the D (5 bases). The CDR3 length is 13 residues. The V end was cut by 0 bases, the J end by 2 bases, with 5 bases between. The germline V gene encodes CDR1 LGHNA and CDR2 YSLEER.

This rearrangement joins TRBV27 to TRBJ2-1; 13 bases line up with TRBD2. Germline assignment: CDR1 MNHEY and CDR2 SMNVEV (reference sequence). The CDR3 runs 15 residues. The J segment lost 7 bases and the V segment lost 6 bases, leaving 6 bases of the junction unmatched. In DNA form, the CDR3 reads TGTGCCAGCAGCCAGGGACTAGCGGGACTTAATGAGCAGTTCTTC. Protein sequence: CASSQGLAGLNEQFF.

The chain is built from TRBV21-1 and TRBJ2-3; no check of the table's D call, TRBD2, against the DNA was made. TRBV21-1 is a listed pseudogene. CDR3 length: 15 amino acids. The CDR3 here is CASTKGTHEGDTQYF. The DNA of the CDR3 is TGTGCCAGCACTAAAGGTACTCACGAGGGAGATACGCAGTATTTT.

V is TRBV10-1 and J is TRBJ1-5, with D unclear. The CDR3 is 14 amino acids. V dropped 6 bases and J dropped 6 bases, with 15 bases sitting between them. Germline CDR1 WNHNN, CDR2 SYGVQD (reference sequence). The chain's CDR3 is CASRGRGIGQPQHF. The CDR3, as DNA: TGCGCCAGCAGGGGGAGAGGGATCGGTCAGCCCCAGCATTTT.

V usage is TRBV7-8 and J usage is TRBJ1-5, with D uncertain. Germline V gene sequence: CDR1 SGHVS, CDR2 FQNEAQ. V was clipped by 3 bases and J by 6 bases, with 12 bases between them. The CDR3 length is 14 residues. The CDR3 DNA is TGTGCCAGCAGCTTCATCCGGGAGGCTCAGCCCCAGCATTTT. Encoded protein: CASSFIREAQPQHF.

This rearrangement joins TRBV6-1 to TRBJ2-7; 9 positions match TRBD1. The CDR3 is made up of 16 amino acids. Unmatched junction bases numbered 10, after V lost 4 bases and J lost 3 bases. The germline V gene has CDR1 MNHNS and CDR2 SASEGT. CDR3 DNA: TGTGCCAGCAGTGCGCCTCCGGGACAGGGATTCTACGAGCAGTACTTC. Translated: CASSAPPGQGFYEQYF.

This chain uses TRBV7-9 with TRBJ1-1; D perhaps matches TRBD1 (6 bases). Germline V gives CDR1 SEHNR, CDR2 FQNEAQ (reference sequence). This CDR3 region has 13 residues. Deletions cut 2 bases from V and 6 bases from J, with 10 bases between. Here the CDR3 reads CASSLHRDAEAFF. The CDR3 DNA follows: TGTGCCAGCAGCTTACACAGGGACGCTGAAGCTTTCTTT.

The chain employs TRBV27 and TRBJ2-7, with TRBD1 as a possible D gene (6 bases). Trimming stripped 6 bases from V and 4 bases from J, with 13 bases between. In germline, CDR1 is MNHEY, CDR2 SMNVEV (reference sequence). The CDR3 spans 13 residues. The CDR3, as DNA: TGTGCCAGCAGCTCTTCAGGGGATTACGAGCAGTACTTC. This encodes CASSSSGDYEQYF.

The chain has TRBV19 and TRBJ2-2; 8 bases are a match to TRBD1. V was pared by 3 bases and J by 0 bases, with 6 bases of the junction left unmatched. Germline CDR1 and CDR2: LNHDA and SQIVND (reference sequence). The CDR3 is made up of 17 amino acids. The CDR3 coding sequence is TGTGCCAGTAGTATGGGGAGACAGGGGACGAACACCGGGGAGCTGTTTTTT. Translated, it gives CASSMGRQGTNTGELFF.

The chain links TRBV5-5 to TRBJ2-3; TRBD2 aligns across 12 bases. Per the germline V gene, CDR1 is SGHKS and CDR2 is YYEKEE (reference sequence). After removal of 5 bases from V and 3 bases from J, the junction contained 10 bases not matched to a gene. This CDR3 contains 17 residues. As DNA, the CDR3 is TGTGCCAGCAGTACGACTAGCGGGAGCCGGAGAACAGATACGCAGTATTTT. Its protein product is CASSTTSGSRRTDTQYF. The full variable domain, rest sourced from reference TRBV5-5 and TRBJ2-3, is DAGVTQSPTHLIKTRGQQVTLRCSPISGHKSVSWYQQVLGQGPQFIFQYYEKEERGRGNFPDRFSARQFPNYSSELNVNALLLGDSALYLCASSTTSGSRRTDTQYFGPGTRLTVL.

The rearrangement joins TRBV5-4 to TRBJ2-7, with D possibly matching TRBD1 (6 bases). Trimming removed 3 bases at V and 3 bases at J, with 16 bases between. This CDR3 spans 15 amino acids. Looked up from germline, CDR1 is SGHNT and CDR2 is YYREEE (reference sequence). CDR3 nucleotide sequence: TGTGCCAGCAGCTCCGGACAGATCAATGACTACGAGCAGTACTTC. This encodes CASSSGQINDYEQYF.

This clone was seen a single time. The chain uses TRBV11-3 and TRBJ1-2, with D maybe TRBD1 (5 bases). CDR1 and CDR2 (germline): SGHNT, YENEEA. CDR3 length equals 16 residues. The V and J ends lost 0 bases and 6 bases respectively, with 17 bases between them. The CDR3 reads CASSLDPRARGDGYTF. The CDR3 region has the DNA TGTGCCAGCAGCTTAGATCCTAGGGCGCGGGGGGATGGCTACACCTTC.

The V call is TRBV13, the J call TRBJ2-7; 8 bases match TRBD2. The V and J ends lost 6 bases and 6 bases, in that order; junction bases with no gene match: 7. This CDR3 comprises 13 residues. CDR1 is PRHDT and CDR2 is FYEKMQ in the germline V gene (reference sequence). This CDR3 reads CASSPIRGGEQYF. CDR3 DNA: TGTGCCAGCAGTCCCATTCGGGGGGGCGAGCAGTACTTC.